This TCR beta chain was recovered during a study of blood T cells in healthy people across ages. Findings and limits, study-wide: Fewer expanded clones and more diversity marked long-lived versus aged donors.

Points on this clonotype: Its antigen is currently unknown.

Then a second PCR, running about 6 to 12 cycles, was carried out with a sample-barcoded 5' primer and a J-beta primer mix. TCRdb reanalysed the 5' RACE reads using MiXCR and keeps one entry per CDR3 protein. Seen here are around 940,000 distinct CDR3 sequences, roughly 51% observed once, and the top ten hold about a fifth. The CDR3 runs to 13 residues. Deletions cut 4 bases from V and 5 bases from J, with 11 bases between. Germline values: CDR1 LNHNV, CDR2 YYDKDF (reference sequence). The material sequenced was blood. The chain combines TRBV15 with TRBJ1-1; the D gene is possibly TRBD1 (5 bases). The TCR comes from a woman aged 55-69 years in good health. The CDR3 coding sequence is TGTGCCACCAGCAACCGGGGGTGGACTGAAGCTTTCTTT. It specifies CATSNRGWTEAFF.